These 4 T cell receptor beta chains originate from one sample sequenced in a study of Ad26.COV2.S vaccination and SARS-CoV-2 variants. Treatment reported: approximately 18 received Ad26.COV2.S at low or high dose, single or two shots; about 5 received placebo; per-sample allocation not given. Repertoires come from day 63 after the first vaccine or placebo injection. The method was immunoSEQ multiplex PCR; TCRdb's version includes in-frame clones alone and lacks a portion of them. The sample lists hundreds of thousands of clones, 89% occurring once. The starting material was peripheral blood, obtained in a trial of Ad26.COV2.S vaccine versus placebo. Receptors were obtained from a person aged 18-60 years who received the Ad26.COV2.S COVID-19 vaccine or a placebo.

This rearrangement joins TRBV7-2 to TRBJ1-2; 7 bases agree with TRBD1. CDR1 SGHTA and CDR2 FQGNSA come from the germline V gene. The V and J ends lost 5 bases and 0 bases, in that order; junction bases with no gene match: 6. The CDR3 runs 15 residues. The CDR3 DNA sequence: TGTGCCAGCAGCAGATGGCAGGGGGCTAACTATGGCTACACCTTC. Translating gives CASSRWQGANYGYTF.

This clone was found once. V is TRBV7-9 and J is TRBJ1-4; no definite D call. Trimming stripped 1 base from V and 7 bases from J, with 10 bases between. The CDR3 covers 14 residues. Germline CDR1 reads SEHNR; CDR2 reads FQNEAQ (reference sequence). The CDR3 is CASSLETGVEKLFF. CDR3 sequence (DNA): TGTGCCAGCAGCTTAGAGACTGGGGTTGAAAAACTGTTTTTT.

This clone appeared a single time. The chain is built from TRBV15 and TRBJ2-7; a possible D gene is TRBD1 (6 bases). This CDR3 region has 16 residues. The germline CDR1 and CDR2 sequences are LNHNV and YYDKDF (reference sequence). V lost 7 bases to trimming and J lost 1 base, with 20 bases between them. The CDR3 coding sequence is TGTGCCACCAAGGACTCACAGGGTCTTAGTTCCTACGAGCAGTACGTC. Translating it yields CATKDSQGLSSYEQYV.

The gene calls are TRBV7-2 and TRBJ2-3, with TRBD2 matching 14 bases. The V gene end was trimmed by 5 bases and the J gene end by 2 bases; junction bases not matched to a gene: 6. Germline V gene data show CDR1 as SGHTA and CDR2 as FQGNSA. The length of the CDR3 is 17 residues. CDR3: CASSLVGLAGDTDTQYF. CDR3 DNA sequence: TGTGCCAGCAGCCTTGTGGGACTAGCGGGAGACACAGATACGCAGTATTTT.